The clone carrying this TCR beta chain was found a few times. Its antigen is undetermined. These data belong to a study of blood T cells in healthy people across ages. The J segment lost 5 bases and the V segment lost 3 bases, leaving 8 bases of the junction unmatched. The CDR3 length is 16 residues. Germline assignment: CDR1 MNHNY and CDR2 SVGAGI (reference sequence). Study findings and constraints: Age advanced and TCR beta diversity per million T cells fell, roughly linearly. TCR beta diversity tracked closely with naive T cell percentage.

Next came a second PCR, run for about 6 to 11 cycles, which used a sample-barcoded 5' primer along with a J-beta primer mix. Each CDR3 protein is one row after TCRdb ran MiXCR on the 5' RACE reads. The sample lists more than 1,400,000 distinct CDR3 sequences, roughly 40% occurring once. Sequencing was done on a sample of blood. The J gene is TRBJ2-3, the V gene TRBV6-6, with 10 bases matching TRBD1. The clonotype comes from a young woman in good health. For the CDR3, the DNA is TGTGCCAGCAGTTATTTTCGACAGGGGGCCAGAGATACGCAGTATTTT. It encodes CASSYFRQGARDTQYF.